The following is a TCR beta chain sequence with its context. It was with unique molecular identifiers that the TCRbeta library was prepared. MiXCR, applied by TCRdb to the PCR reads, yields one record per CDR3 protein. The sample yields 490,000 or so distinct CDR3 sequences, 12% seen once. The entry originates in a study of T-cell reconstitution after alpha-beta-depleted transplantation in children. The CDR3 is 15 residues long. In germline, CDR1 is SGHTA, CDR2 FQGTGA. V shed 6 bases and J shed 4 bases, with 16 bases lying between them. The source of this sequence is a human donor who donated a stem cell graft to a child with combined immunodeficiency. Here the sequenced sample was PBMCs from the stem cell graft donor, taken from the stem cell graft. The rearrangement links TRBV7-3 to TRBJ2-1, with a possible D match to TRBD2 (6 bases). The DNA for the CDR3 is TGTGCCAGCAGTCTCTTTGCCGGGAGTTACAATGAGCAGTTCTTC. This codes for CASSLFAGSYNEQFF.